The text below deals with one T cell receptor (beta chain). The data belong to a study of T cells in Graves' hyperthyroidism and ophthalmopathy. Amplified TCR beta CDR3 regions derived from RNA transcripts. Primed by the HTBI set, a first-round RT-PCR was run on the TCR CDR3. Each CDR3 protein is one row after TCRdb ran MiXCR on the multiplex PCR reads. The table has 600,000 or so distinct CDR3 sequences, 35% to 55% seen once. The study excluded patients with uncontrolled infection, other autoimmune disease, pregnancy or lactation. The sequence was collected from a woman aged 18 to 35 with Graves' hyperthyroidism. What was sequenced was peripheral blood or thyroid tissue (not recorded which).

Here the CDR3 DNA reads TGTGCCACCAGTTTAAATAGCAATCAGCCCCAGCATTTT. Translation gives CATSLNSNQPQHF. This chain connects TRBV15 to TRBJ1-5; D not certain. Germline CDR1 LNHNV, CDR2 YYDKDF (reference sequence). V was clipped by 6 bases and J by 0 bases, with 6 bases between them. The length of the CDR3 is 13 residues.